What follows are 13 T cell receptor beta chains derived from one specimen sequenced in a study of CXCR3-negative and CXCR3-positive naive CD8 T cells. Broader study findings: Naive cells that were CXCR3-positive had more hydrophobic TRB CDR3s (compared with CXCR3-negative naive cells).

The antigens of these receptors remain unknown. The authors made the TRB cDNA libraries by 5' RACE using UMI labels. TCRdb re-analyzed the 5' RACE reads; it lists each CDR3 protein once, without DNA. Here the sample table reports 120,000 to 150,000 distinct CDR3 sequences. The sample was naive CXCR3+ CD8+ T cells from blood. Subset indicated: CD45RO-CCR7+CD27+CD95- naive CD8+ T cells expressing CXCR3 (TNR3+). These receptors came from a human donor in good health. Some clones in this sample may be carry-over from other donors' samples.

The V call is TRBV21-1, the J call TRBJ2-5. TRBV21-1 is tagged as a pseudogene. This CDR3 comprises 15 residues. The CDR3 sequence is CASSLLGRLGETQYF.

The genes are TRBV7-9 and TRBJ1-1. The CDR3 has 15 amino acids. CDR1 is SEHNR and CDR2 is FQNEAQ in the germline V gene (reference sequence). The CDR3 sequence: CASSSREDLNTEAFF. Using reference TRBV7-9 and TRBJ1-1 for the parts outside the CDR3, the full variable domain is DTGVSQNPRHKITKRGQNVTFRCDPISEHNRLYWYRQTLGQGPEFLTYFQNEAQLEKSRLLSDRFSAERPKGSFSTLEIQRTEQGDSAMYLCASSSREDLNTEAFFGQGTRLTVV.

J is TRBJ2-7 and V is TRBV12-3 or TRBV12-4; with no DNA, the TCRdb D assignment of TRBD2 cannot be verified. There are 19 residues in the CDR3. The CDR3: CASSSISGPLAGGPYEQYF.

The chain uses TRBV18 and TRBJ2-3. The CDR3 has 15 amino acids. Germline CDR1 KGHSH, CDR2 LQKENI. CDR3 sequence reads: CASSPQDGPTDTQYF. Full variable domain (outside the CDR3, taken from reference TRBV18 and TRBJ2-3): NAGVMQNPRHLVRRRGQEARLRCSPMKGHSHVYWYRQLPEEGLKFMVYLQKENIIDESGMPKERFSAEFPKEGPSILRIQQVVRGDSAAYFCASSPQDGPTDTQYFGPGTRLTVL.

The chain uses TRBV29-1 and TRBJ2-2; the TCRdb D gene call, TRBD1, has no DNA to confirm it. In germline, CDR1 is SQVTM, CDR2 ANQGSEA. The CDR3 length is 15 residues. The CDR3 sequence is CSVALSGGNTGELFF.

The V call is TRBV6-6, the J call TRBJ1-2. Germline lookup yields CDR1 MNHNY and CDR2 SVGAGI (reference sequence). The CDR3 length is 12 residues. CDR3 amino acids: CASSQEGQGYTF.

This chain connects TRBV4-2 to TRBJ2-3; with no DNA, the TCRdb D assignment of TRBD1 cannot be verified. The CDR3 spans 14 residues. Germline CDR1 and CDR2: LGHNA and YNFKEQ. CDR3 loop: CASGFAGARDTQYF.

The chain links TRBV5-4 to TRBJ2-5; the D call of TRBD1 rests on TCRdb alone, since no DNA is present to check it. Germline V gene lookup returns CDR1 SGHNT and CDR2 YYREEE (reference sequence). The CDR3 has 15 residues. Here the CDR3 reads CASSSSVGVMETQYF. The full variable domain, its missing parts supplied by reference TRBV5-4 and TRBJ2-5, is ETGVTQSPTHLIKTRGQQVTLRCSSQSGHNTVSWYQQALGQGPQFIFQYYREEENGRGNFPPRFSGLQFPNYSSELNVNALELDDSALYLCASSSSVGVMETQYFGPGTRLLVL.

The V gene is TRBV6-6, the J gene TRBJ1-1; TCRdb names TRBD1, which stays unverified in the absence of DNA. The CDR3 extends over 14 amino acids. From germline, CDR1 is MNHNY and CDR2 SVGAGI (reference sequence). Here the CDR3 reads CASSLQGESTEAFF.

V is TRBV6-2 or TRBV6-3 and J is TRBJ1-2; there is no DNA to check the TCRdb D call of TRBD1. CDR3 length equals 13 residues. CDR1 and CDR2 (germline): MNHEY, SVGEGT. CDR3 in amino acids: CASSYRTGNGYTF.

The chain links TRBV6-5 to TRBJ2-2; TCRdb returns TRBD2, unconfirmable since there is no DNA. The V gene's germline CDR1 is MNHEY and CDR2 SVGAGI. This CDR3 has 15 amino acids. The CDR3 reads CASSGLADNTGELFF.

The chain has TRBV29-1 and TRBJ2-7; TCRdb reports TRBD1, a call that lacks DNA to check it against. Germline values: CDR1 SQVTM, CDR2 ANQGSEA. The CDR3 runs 13 residues. CDR3 residues: CSVVGDGTYEQYF.

This chain uses TRBV25-1 with TRBJ1-1. CDR3 length: 15 residues. The germline V gene encodes CDR1 MGHDK and CDR2 SYGVNS. The CDR3 here is CASRDGMTGNTEAFF.